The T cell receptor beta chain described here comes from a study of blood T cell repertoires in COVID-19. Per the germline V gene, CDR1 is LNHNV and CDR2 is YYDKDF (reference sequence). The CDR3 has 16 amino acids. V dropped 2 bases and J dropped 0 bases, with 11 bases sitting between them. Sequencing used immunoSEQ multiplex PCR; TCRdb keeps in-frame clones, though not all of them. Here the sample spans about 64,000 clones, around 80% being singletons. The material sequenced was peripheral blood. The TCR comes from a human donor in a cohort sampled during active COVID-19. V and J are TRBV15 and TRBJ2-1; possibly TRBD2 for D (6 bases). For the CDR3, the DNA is TGTGCCACCAGCAGATCAGGAGGGAGCTCCTACAATGAGCAGTTCTTC. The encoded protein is CATSRSGGSSYNEQFF.